These 12 T cell receptor beta chains originate from one sample sequenced in a study of Graves' ophthalmopathy and Graves' hyperthyroidism. Transcripts of RNA were the source for amplifying TCR beta CDR3 regions. First-round RT-PCR used HTBI primers; second-round multiplex PCR followed. A single record per CDR3 protein comes from TCRdb applying MiXCR to the multiplex PCR reads. The sample has about 620,000 distinct CDR3 sequences, around a fifth seen once. The source material was peripheral blood. Every receptor here comes from a woman under 30 with stable Graves' hyperthyroidism. Some clones in this sample may be carry-over from other donors' samples.

This clonotype was observed many times. This chain uses TRBV5-1 with TRBJ1-1; 9 bases fit TRBD1. The CDR3 covers 16 residues. The trim removed 4 bases at V and 0 bases at J, leaving 7 bases unmatched. Germline loops: CDR1 SGHRS, CDR2 YFSETQ. The CDR3 region is CASSHGTGSLNTEAFF. DNA of the CDR3: TGCGCCAGCAGCCATGGGACAGGGAGCCTGAACACTGAAGCTTTCTTT.

This clonotype was picked up many times. This chain connects TRBV27 to TRBJ2-7; TRBD2 is a possible D gene (7 bases). The CDR3 is 14 residues long. Germline V gene data show CDR1 as MNHEY and CDR2 as SMNVEV (reference sequence). V was cut by 6 bases and J by 7 bases, with 19 bases left in between. This CDR3 reads CASSPFEGRGEQYF. The DNA of the CDR3 is TGTGCCAGCAGCCCCTTTGAAGGGAGGGGGGAGCAGTACTTC.

This clonotype was counted at least ten times. The chain employs TRBV9 and TRBJ2-5; D uncertain. The CDR3 totals 16 residues. The germline V gene has CDR1 SGDLS and CDR2 YYNGEE. Between the trimmed V and J ends, which lost 1 base and 2 bases, there was a span of 15 bases. The CDR3 region has the DNA TGTGCCAGCAGCGTAACCCCATTAGTGTTTCAAGAGACCCAGTACTTC. Residues: CASSVTPLVFQETQYF.

This clonotype was seen repeatedly, ten times or more. This chain links TRBV6-1 with TRBJ2-7, with TRBD2 matching 10 bases. The CDR3 loop spans 15 amino acids. Trimming took 7 bases from V and 0 from J; bases not matched to a gene: 6. The V gene's germline CDR1 is MNHNS and CDR2 SASEGT. The CDR3 DNA follows: TGTGCCAGCACAGAAGGACTAGCGGTCTCCTACGAGCAGTACTTC. The encoded protein is CASTEGLAVSYEQYF.

Points on this clonotype: A read error may be the cause here, since a much bigger clone is one base away. This chain uses TRBV28 with TRBJ2-7, with 10 bases that match TRBD1. Per the germline V gene, CDR1 is MDHEN and CDR2 is SYDVKM. CDR3 length: 14 residues. CDR3 DNA sequence: TGTGCCAGCAGTTCATTGGGGACAGGGGACGAGCAGGACTTC. Residues: CASSSLGTGDEQDF.

V and J are TRBV29-1 and TRBJ1-1; the D is unclear. With 3 bases removed from V and 12 bases from J, the gap between germline ends came to 11 bases. Germline CDR1 SQVTM, CDR2 ANQGSEA. The CDR3 has 10 amino acids. In nucleotides, the CDR3 is TGCAGCGTTGATTTGGGTTTAACTTTCTTT. Protein product: CSVDLGLTFF.

The chain links TRBV6-2 or TRBV6-3 to TRBJ1-5; 7 nucleotides agree with TRBD1. In germline, CDR1 is MNHEY, CDR2 SVGEGT. There are 14 residues in the CDR3. Trimming cost V 6 bases and J 4 bases; bases outside gene matches: 6. CDR3 sequence: CASRLAGQNQPQHF. The CDR3 DNA is TGTGCCAGCAGGCTGGCGGGACAGAATCAGCCCCAGCATTTT.

The chain employs TRBV28 and TRBJ1-3; D might be TRBD1 (6 bases). CDR1 is MDHEN, CDR2 SYDVKM, per germline. The CDR3 length is 14 residues. Trimming stripped 5 bases from V and 3 bases from J, with 11 bases between. CDR3: CASSPPGDGNTIYF. The CDR3 DNA is TGTGCCAGCAGTCCCCCAGGGGATGGAAACACCATATATTTT.

This clonotype occurred many times. The chain recombines TRBV29-1 with TRBJ2-2; possibly TRBD1 or TRBD2 for D (5 bases each). The germline CDR1 and CDR2 sequences are SQVTM and ANQGSEA. There are 14 residues in the CDR3. V was shortened by 7 bases and J by 0 bases, with 12 bases between the two germline ends. CDR3 bases: TGCAGCGCTTACGGGACCTCGAACACCGGGGAGCTGTTTTTT. Protein product: CSAYGTSNTGELFF.

The chain has TRBV12-5 and TRBJ1-1; a possible D gene is TRBD1 (5 bases). Trimming removed 4 bases at V and 6 bases at J, with 9 bases between. Germline-derived CDR1 and CDR2 are LGHNT and FRNRAP. This CDR3 has 12 residues. CDR3 in amino acids: CASGWGTAEAFF. DNA for the CDR3: TGTGCTAGTGGTTGGGGGACGGCTGAAGCTTTCTTT.

This sequence joins TRBV3-1 and TRBJ2-7, with 7 bases identical to TRBD2. V lost 8 bases to trimming and J lost 7 bases; unmatched junction nucleotides: 5. There are 11 residues in the CDR3. Germline lookup yields CDR1 LGHDT and CDR2 YNNKEL (reference sequence). CDR3 coding DNA: TGTGCCAGCGTCCAGGGAGGGGAGCAGTACTTC. Its protein is CASVQGGEQYF.

This clonotype was detected many times. This chain connects TRBV6-1 to TRBJ2-7; D may be TRBD1 (8 bases). Germline V lookup: CDR1 MNHNS, CDR2 SASEGT. This CDR3 contains 15 residues. The V and J ends lost 4 bases and 7 bases respectively, with 20 bases between them. The CDR3 here is CASSAGGRGLREQYF. CDR3 DNA: TGTGCCAGCAGTGCGGGGGGCAGGGGGCTTCGGGAGCAGTACTTC.